The next 13 T cell receptor beta chains were all read from a single sample in a study of CD8+CD57+ T cells in acquired aplastic anemia. The TCR beta profiling, which covered VDJ combination and CDR3 sequence, was carried out using genomic DNA as the template. TCRdb re-called the reads with MiXCR, one entry per CDR3 protein. The table lists about 160,000 distinct CDR3 sequences, around 52% of them singletons. The patients chosen for sequencing had shown expansion of CD8+CD57+ cells (detected by flow cytometry). Sample: sorted CD4+, CD8+, or CD8+CD57+ T cells (not recorded which) from PBMCs. These TCRs come from a human donor with aplastic anemia.

Concerning this clonotype itself: A much larger clone differs from this one at a single base, so this may be a read error. The rearrangement links TRBV7-7 to TRBJ1-2; D gene unclear. The V gene lost 5 bases and the J gene lost 6 bases, with 19 bases spanning the gap. From germline, CDR1 is SSHAT and CDR2 FNYEAQ (reference sequence). This CDR3 has 15 amino acids. The CDR3 region has the DNA TGTGCCAGCAGCCCCTCCGTTATCTCGGAGGATGGCTACACCTTC. This sequence encodes CASSPSVISEDGYTF.

This clonotype has a handful of counts. V is TRBV10-3 and J is TRBJ1-2; D gene uncertain. The V gene lost 0 bases and the J gene lost 3 bases, with 8 bases spanning the gap. CDR3 length: 14 residues. The V gene's germline CDR1 is ENHRY and CDR2 SYGVKD. Here the CDR3 reads CAISESNGDYGYTF. As DNA, the CDR3 is TGTGCCATCAGTGAGTCGAATGGAGACTATGGCTACACCTTC.

This chain uses TRBV7-9 with TRBJ2-5; 9 bases fit TRBD2. V shed 5 bases, J shed 4 bases, and the junction held 8 bases outside the gene matches. The CDR3 totals 15 residues. Germline V lookup: CDR1 SEHNR, CDR2 FQNEAQ (reference sequence). The chain's CDR3 is CASSQEAGGAETQYF. DNA for the CDR3: TGTGCCAGCAGCCAAGAAGCGGGAGGAGCAGAGACCCAGTACTTC.

Ten or more counts support this clonotype. V is TRBV9 and J is TRBJ1-2; no clear D. This CDR3 comprises 15 residues. Germline V lookup: CDR1 SGDLS, CDR2 YYNGEE. V lost 3 bases and J 4 bases, leaving 16 bases between the germline ends. The CDR3, as DNA: TGTGCCAGCAGCGGAAGGGAGGGCCGACGCTATGGCTACACCTTC. This codes for CASSGREGRRYGYTF. Drawing the rest from reference TRBV9 and TRBJ1-2, the complete variable domain is DSGVTQTPKHLITATGQRVTLRCSPRSGDLSVYWYQQSLDQGLQFLIQYYNGEERAKGNILERFSAQQFPDLHSELNLSSLELGDSALYFCASSGREGRRYGYTFGSGTRLTVV.

In this sample, this clonotype turned up once. This chain connects TRBV9 to TRBJ2-1; 7 bases match TRBD2. CDR3 length: 16 residues. The V and J ends lost 0 bases and 3 bases, in that order; junction bases with no gene match: 6. CDR1 is SGDLS and CDR2 is YYNGEE in the germline V gene. CDR3 residues: CASSVGLGTNYNEQFF. The CDR3 DNA sequence: TGTGCCAGCAGCGTAGGGTTAGGGACTAACTACAATGAGCAGTTCTTC.

J is TRBJ1-2 and V is TRBV7-3; the D is unclear. The CDR3 is made up of 14 amino acids. V shed 4 bases and J shed 1 base, with 10 bases lying between them. Germline V gives CDR1 SGHTA, CDR2 FQGTGA. The chain's CDR3 is CASSSSGINYGYTF. CDR3 DNA: TGTGCCAGCAGCTCCAGCGGGATTAACTATGGCTACACCTTC.

With regard to this clonotype: The junction differs from germline at one of its ends, possibly a read error. The DNA of the CDR3 is TGTGCCACCAGCGATTCAACAGGTGTCGACGAGCAGTACTTC. Its protein is CATSDSTGVDEQYF. The V gene is TRBV24-1, the J gene TRBJ2-7, with D perhaps TRBD1 (5 bases). CDR1 KGHDR and CDR2 SFDVKD come from the germline V gene. The CDR3 runs to 14 residues.

The chain links TRBV7-3 to TRBJ2-2, with no clear D. This CDR3 region has 10 residues. From germline, CDR1 is SGHTA and CDR2 FQGTGA. V was trimmed by 9 bases and J by 8 bases, leaving 7 bases between them. The CDR3 DNA reads TGTGCCAGTTATACAGGGGAGCTGTTTTTT. Amino acids: CASYTGELFF.

V and J are TRBV12-3 or TRBV12-4 and TRBJ1-2, with D perhaps matching TRBD1 (5 bases). The V and J ends lost 8 bases and 8 bases respectively, with 15 bases between them. The CDR3 is made up of 12 amino acids. The CDR3 nucleotides are TGTGCCAGCGGGGGGGGAAAACGGGGCTACACCTTC. It is translated as CASGGGKRGYTF.

This clonotype was counted many times. The chain links TRBV7-2 to TRBJ2-2; 9 nucleotides align to TRBD2. Germline CDR1 reads SGHTA; CDR2 reads FQGNSA. V lost 5 bases, J lost 3 bases, and 4 bases stayed unmatched. The CDR3 is made up of 15 amino acids. In DNA, the CDR3 is TGTGCCAGCAGCATAACTAGCGGGTACACCGGGGAGCTGTTTTTT. It encodes CASSITSGYTGELFF.

This clonotype was counted ten times or more. The chain links TRBV11-2 to TRBJ2-3, with TRBD2 matching 13 bases. The CDR3 is made up of 18 amino acids. V gave up 0 bases and J gave up 2 bases; unmatched junction bases: 5. In germline, CDR1 is SGHAT, CDR2 FQNNGV. The CDR3 DNA reads as TGTGCCAGCAGCTTAGATCCAGGACTAGCGGGGGACACAGATACGCAGTATTTT. As protein: CASSLDPGLAGDTDTQYF. The whole variable domain, remainder taken from reference TRBV11-2 and TRBJ2-3, is EAGVAQSPRYKIIEKRQSVAFWCNPISGHATLYWYQQILGQGPKLLIQFQNNGVVDDSQLPKDRFSAERLKGVDSTLKIQPAKLEDSAVYLCASSLDPGLAGDTDTQYFGPGTRLTVL.

The CDR3 DNA reads as TGTGCCATCAACGCGGGACAGGCCTCCTACAATGAGCAGTTCTTC. Translated: CAINAGQASYNEQFF. The chain couples TRBV10-3 to TRBJ2-1; 8 bases fit TRBD1. V lost 7 bases and J lost 0; bases outside the gene matches: 5. The CDR3 runs 15 residues. Germline CDR1 is ENHRY and CDR2 is SYGVKD.

V usage is TRBV12-3 or TRBV12-4 and J usage is TRBJ1-5, with 10 bases that match TRBD1. V dropped 3 bases and J dropped 2; count of bases not matched to a gene: 1. This CDR3 is built from 15 residues. The CDR3 DNA sequence: TGTGCCAGCAGTTTGACAGGGGGCGGCAATCAGCCCCAGCATTTT. This translates into CASSLTGGGNQPQHF.